This T cell receptor beta chain was sequenced during a study of cytomegalovirus exposure and HLA in healthy donors. Overall study findings and caveats: In vitro work confirmed that three CMV-associated chains recognize CMV antigens.

A multiplex PCR was run with 60 Vbeta primers and 13 Jbeta primers. Sequenced by immunoSEQ multiplex PCR; TCRdb stores in-frame clones only, minus some. The table includes about 94,000 clones, roughly 86% detected once. Note on this clone: The antigen is unknown.

V was trimmed by 1 base and J by 5 bases, leaving 6 bases between them. This CDR3 is built from 13 residues. Germline V gene lookup returns CDR1 SGHDN and CDR2 FVKESK. Sequencing was done on a sample of PBMCs. This chain uses TRBV14 with TRBJ1-5; D gene uncertain. The clonotype was recovered from a human donor in good health. The CDR3 region is CASSQGSYQPQHF. DNA for the CDR3: TGTGCCAGCAGCCAAGGCAGTTATCAGCCCCAGCATTTT.